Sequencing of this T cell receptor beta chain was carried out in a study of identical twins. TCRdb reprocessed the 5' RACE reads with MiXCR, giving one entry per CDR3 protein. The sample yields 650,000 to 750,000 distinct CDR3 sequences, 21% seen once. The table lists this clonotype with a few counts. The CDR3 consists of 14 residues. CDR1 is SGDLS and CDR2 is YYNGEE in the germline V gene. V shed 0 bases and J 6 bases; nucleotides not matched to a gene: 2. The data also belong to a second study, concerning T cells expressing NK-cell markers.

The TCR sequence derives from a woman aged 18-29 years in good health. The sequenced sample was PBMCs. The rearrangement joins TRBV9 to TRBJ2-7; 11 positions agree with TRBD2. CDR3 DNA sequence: TGTGCCAGCAGCGTAGGGCTAGCGGGGGGCGAGCAGTACTTC. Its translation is CASSVGLAGGEQYF.